Here is one TCR beta chain with its context. This clonotype showed up many times. Its binding antigen is unknown. No base-level quality is on record; no much larger clone is a single base apart. Receptor amplification or capture employed PCR. The listed sequencing device is Illumina HiSeq 2500. To normalize quantification of the TCRbeta repertoire, the TCR libraries were built with molecular barcoding that relied on unique molecular identifiers. TCRdb trimmed public reads at Q25 via fastp, called clones via MiXCR and kept in-frame beta chains. CDR3 protein sequences are deduplicated, and each keeps its most common genes and DNA. Recorded for this sample are over 100,000 distinct CDR3 sequences; about 9.4% of them occurred a single time. Together, the top ten hold nearly 35% of the sample. The CDR3 measures 13 amino acids from cysteine to phenylalanine. The DNA shown is the 39-base CDR3, in frame from base 1. V loses 3 bases at its end and J loses 3 bases; junction bases beyond the gene matches: 1.

The sample comes from a study of T-cell reconstitution after alpha-beta-depleted transplantation in children (dated by TCRdb to the mid-2010s). Some background on the complete study: Using TCR repertoire profiling, the study followed T-cell immune reconstitution in a quantitative way in children after TCRalphabeta/CD19-depleted allogeneic hematopoietic cell transplantation.

Findings and caveats that apply to the study as a whole: Apparently early alphabetaT-cell count recovery about two months after transplant reportedly relied on only several hundred rapidly expanded clones derived from non-depleted graft cells. Over subsequent months, a decline in hyperexpanded clone frequencies was noted, and after one year, T-cell counts and TCRbeta diversity were mostly ascribed to newly produced T cells. In some patients, the high TCRbeta diversity seen at day 60 was put down to recipient T cells and intrathymic progenitors that had survived conditioning.

Reading the label with the study, this specimen's treatment or condition is: allogeneic hematopoietic cell transplantation with graft depleted of TCRalphabeta T cells and CD19 B cells. Transplant recipients were children who received TCRalphabeta/CD19-depleted allogeneic hematopoietic cell grafts. The rearrangement joined TRBV12-3 or TRBV12-4 to TRBJ1-2; 7 middle bases align to TRBD1. This receptor was taken from a boy aged 2 to 10 with acute lymphoblastic leukemia, due to receive a stem cell transplant. The sample was PBMCs, taken before TCRalphabeta/CD19-depleted stem cell transplant. The nucleotides are TGTGCCAGCAGTTTCGACAGGGACTATGGCTACACCTTC. It specifies CASSFDRDYGYTF.